A single TCR beta chain is shown here with its context. The antigen is undetermined. One end of the junction is discordant with germline, which a read error may explain. Germline CDR1 SSHAT, CDR2 FNYEAQ (reference sequence). The CDR3 loop spans 14 amino acids. Clones were read by immunoSEQ multiplex PCR, and TCRdb kept only the in-frame ones, dropping some. The sample gives some 800,000 clones, 80% to 95% of which show up once; around 24% is in the top ten. These data come from a study of shared clonotypes between healthy human individuals. Findings of the study overall: Non-shared clonotypes were found to have lower generation probabilities than the clonotypes that were shared by all four of the sorted-subset donors.

It was CD45RO-negative cells, positively selected for CCR7, that made up naive CD8 cells, with terminally differentiated effector memory CD45RA+ cells excluded. The TCR comes from a man in his thirties or forties in good health. The source material was naive CD8+ T cells sorted from blood. V and J are TRBV7-7 and TRBJ2-1; 7 bases are a match to TRBD2. DNA for the CDR3: TGTGCTAGCAGCTTAGAAGGGGAGGGCAATGAGCAGTTCTTC. It codes for CASSLEGEGNEQFF.